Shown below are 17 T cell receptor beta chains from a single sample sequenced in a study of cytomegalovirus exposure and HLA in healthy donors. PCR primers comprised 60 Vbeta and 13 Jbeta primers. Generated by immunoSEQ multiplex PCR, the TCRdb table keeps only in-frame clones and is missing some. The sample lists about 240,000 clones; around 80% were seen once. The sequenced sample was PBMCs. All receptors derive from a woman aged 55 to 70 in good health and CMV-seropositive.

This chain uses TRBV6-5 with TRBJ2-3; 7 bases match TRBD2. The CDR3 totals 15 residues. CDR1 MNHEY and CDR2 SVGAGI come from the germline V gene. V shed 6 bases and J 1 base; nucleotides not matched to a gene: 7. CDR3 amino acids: CASRGDYARTDTQYF. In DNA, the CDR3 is TGTGCCAGCAGAGGGGACTATGCCCGCACAGATACGCAGTATTTT.

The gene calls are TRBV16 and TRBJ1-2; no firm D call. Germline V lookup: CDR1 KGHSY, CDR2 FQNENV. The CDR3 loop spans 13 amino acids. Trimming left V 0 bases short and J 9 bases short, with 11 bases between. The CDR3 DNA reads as TGTGCCAGCAGCCAATCGGAGGGCAGACGCTACACCTTC. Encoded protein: CASSQSEGRRYTF.

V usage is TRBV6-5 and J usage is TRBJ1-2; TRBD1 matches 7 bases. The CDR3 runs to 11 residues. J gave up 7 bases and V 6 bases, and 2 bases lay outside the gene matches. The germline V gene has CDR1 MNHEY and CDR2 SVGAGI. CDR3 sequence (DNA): TGTGCCAGCAGCGACAGGGTTGGCTACACCTTC. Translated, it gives CASSDRVGYTF.

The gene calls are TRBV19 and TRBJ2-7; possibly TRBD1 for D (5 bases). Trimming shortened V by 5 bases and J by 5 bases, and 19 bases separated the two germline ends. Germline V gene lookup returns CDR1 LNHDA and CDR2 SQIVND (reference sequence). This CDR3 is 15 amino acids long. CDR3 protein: CASSAARQGRNEQYF. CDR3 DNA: TGTGCCAGTAGTGCAGCCCGGCAGGGTCGGAACGAGCAGTACTTC.

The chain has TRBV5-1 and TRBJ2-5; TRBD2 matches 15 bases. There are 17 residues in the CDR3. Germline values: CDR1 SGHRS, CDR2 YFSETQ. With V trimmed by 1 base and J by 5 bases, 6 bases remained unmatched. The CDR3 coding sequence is TGCGCCAGCAGCTTGCGCTCGGGGACTAGCGGGAGGGAGACCCAGTACTTC. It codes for CASSLRSGTSGRETQYF.

Here the CDR3 reads CASSVGTADYGYTF. The CDR3 nucleotides read TGTGCCAGCAGCGTAGGGACAGCCGATTATGGCTACACCTTC. V usage is TRBV9 and J usage is TRBJ1-2, with TRBD1 as a possible D gene (6 bases). The CDR3 consists of 14 residues. Germline CDR1 reads SGDLS; CDR2 reads YYNGEE. Trimming stripped 0 bases from V and 5 bases from J, with 11 bases between.

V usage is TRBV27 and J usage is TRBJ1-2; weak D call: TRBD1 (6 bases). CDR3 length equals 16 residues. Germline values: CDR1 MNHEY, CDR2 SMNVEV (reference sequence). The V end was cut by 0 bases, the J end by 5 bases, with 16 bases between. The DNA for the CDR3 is TGTGCCAGCAGTTTATCGGCGGACAGCAGGTTTTATGGCTACACCTTC. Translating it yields CASSLSADSRFYGYTF.

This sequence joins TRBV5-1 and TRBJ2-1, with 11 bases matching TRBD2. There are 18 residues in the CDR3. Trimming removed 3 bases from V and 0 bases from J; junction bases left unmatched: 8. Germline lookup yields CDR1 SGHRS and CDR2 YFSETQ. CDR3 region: CASSSGLTSGSSYNEQFF. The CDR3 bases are TGCGCCAGCAGCTCCGGGCTCACTAGCGGGAGCTCCTACAATGAGCAGTTCTTC.

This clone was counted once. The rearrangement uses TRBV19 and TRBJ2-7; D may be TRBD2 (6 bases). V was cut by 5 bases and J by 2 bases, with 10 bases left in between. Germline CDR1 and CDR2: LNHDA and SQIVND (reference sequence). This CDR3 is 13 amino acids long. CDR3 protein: CASSAGRTYEQYF. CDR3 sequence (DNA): TGTGCCAGTAGTGCGGGACGGACCTACGAGCAGTACTTC.

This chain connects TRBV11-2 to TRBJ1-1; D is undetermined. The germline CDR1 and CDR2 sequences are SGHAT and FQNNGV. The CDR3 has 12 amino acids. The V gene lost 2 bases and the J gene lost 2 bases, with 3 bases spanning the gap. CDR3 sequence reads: CASSLSNTEAFF. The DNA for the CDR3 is TGTGCCAGCAGCTTATCAAACACTGAAGCTTTCTTT.

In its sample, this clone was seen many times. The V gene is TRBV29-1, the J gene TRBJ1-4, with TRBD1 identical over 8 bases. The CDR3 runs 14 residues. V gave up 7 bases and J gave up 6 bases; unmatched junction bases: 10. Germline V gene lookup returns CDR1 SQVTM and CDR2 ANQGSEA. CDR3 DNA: TGCAGCGCTATTGACAGGGGCTTAGATGAAAAACTGTTTTTT. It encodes CSAIDRGLDEKLFF.

CDR3 residues: CASSPRDSESNEQFF. DNA of the CDR3: TGTGCCAGCAGCCCCCGGGACAGCGAAAGCAATGAGCAGTTCTTC. This sequence joins TRBV5-5 and TRBJ2-1, with TRBD1 matching over 7 bases. The CDR3 runs to 15 residues. Looked up from germline, CDR1 is SGHKS and CDR2 is YYEKEE (reference sequence). The junction had 10 bases not matched to a gene; V was cut back by 4 bases and J by 6 bases.

CDR3 nucleotide sequence: TGCGCCAGCAGTGGGGGGCGGGAGGTATACAATGAGCAGTTCTTC. Amino acid sequence: CASSGGREVYNEQFF. The genes are TRBV10-2 and TRBJ2-1; 8 bases align to TRBD2. The CDR3 is made up of 15 amino acids. Unmatched junction bases numbered 6, after V lost 4 bases and J lost 4 bases. Germline values: CDR1 WSHSY, CDR2 SAAADI.

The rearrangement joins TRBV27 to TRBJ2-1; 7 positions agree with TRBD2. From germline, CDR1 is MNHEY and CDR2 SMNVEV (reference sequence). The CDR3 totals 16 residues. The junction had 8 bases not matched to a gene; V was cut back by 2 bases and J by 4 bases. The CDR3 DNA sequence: TGTGCCAGCAGTTTAAGGGCGGGAGAACATTACAATGAGCAGTTCTTC. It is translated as CASSLRAGEHYNEQFF.

CDR3 nucleotides: TGTGCCAGCAGCGCCGGACTAGCGGGAAGAACAGATACGCAGTATTTT. It translates to CASSAGLAGRTDTQYF. The rearrangement links TRBV9 to TRBJ2-3, with TRBD2 matching over 12 bases. The germline V gene has CDR1 SGDLS and CDR2 YYNGEE. V lost 3 bases, J lost 3 bases, and 5 bases stayed unmatched. CDR3 length: 16 residues.

The CDR3 spells CASSQRSTEQFF. CDR3 bases: TGCGCCAGCAGCCAGCGATCGACAGAGCAGTTCTTC. V usage is TRBV4-1 and J usage is TRBJ2-1; the D is unclear. The CDR3 is 12 amino acids. V shed 3 bases and J shed 10 bases, with 10 bases lying between them. CDR1 is MGHRA, CDR2 YSYEKL, per germline.

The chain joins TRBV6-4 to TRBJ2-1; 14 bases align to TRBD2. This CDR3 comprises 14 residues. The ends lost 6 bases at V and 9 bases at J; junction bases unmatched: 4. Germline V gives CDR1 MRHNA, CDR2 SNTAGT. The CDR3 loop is CASRGTSGSGEQFF. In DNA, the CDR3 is TGTGCCAGCAGGGGGACTAGCGGGAGTGGTGAGCAGTTCTTC.